This TCR beta chain was captured by sequencing in a study of response to subunit inactivated influenza vaccine. The CDR3 has 17 amino acids. V trimming: 4 bases; J trimming: 2 bases; junction bases outside the gene matches: 6. The germline gives CDR1 SEHNR, CDR2 FQNEAQ (reference sequence). TCRdb called the RT-PCR reads again in MiXCR, with one record for every CDR3 protein. The sample yields hundreds of thousands of distinct CDR3 sequences, over 11% seen once. The V and J genes are TRBV7-9 and TRBJ2-1; 12 bases align to TRBD2. The TCR comes from a man aged 45-65 years who received an inactivated influenza vaccine. The starting material was PBMCs from blood, obtained around 15 days before vaccination. The CDR3 bases are TGTGCCAGCAGCTCCCGGACTAGCGGGACCGCCTACAATGAGCAGTTCTTC. It translates to CASSSRTSGTAYNEQFF. Full variable domain (missing parts from reference TRBV7-9 and TRBJ2-1): DTGVSQNPRHKITKRGQNVTFRCDPISEHNRLYWYRQTLGQGPEFLTYFQNEAQLEKSRLLSDRFSAERPKGSFSTLEIQRTEQGDSAMYLCASSSRTSGTAYNEQFFGPGTRLTVL.